Following are 15 T cell receptor beta chains from one sample sequenced in a study of cytomegalovirus exposure and HLA in healthy donors. Assay used: immunoSEQ multiplex PCR; TCRdb lists only in-frame clones, some missing. The sample includes under 200,000 clones, approximately 96% seen only once; the top ten take about 0.89%. Sequencing was performed on PBMCs. All receptors come from a woman aged 18-29 years in good health and CMV-seronegative.

The DNA of the CDR3 is TGTGCCAGCAGTGATTCAGGGGGCGTAAATGAAAAACTGTTTTTT. It is translated as CASSDSGGVNEKLFF. The chain couples TRBV25-1 to TRBJ1-4, with 8 nucleotides matching TRBD1. The CDR3 is 15 amino acids. The V gene end was trimmed by 3 bases and the J gene end by 5 bases; junction bases not matched to a gene: 5. The germline CDR1 and CDR2 sequences are MGHDK and SYGVNS.

V usage is TRBV6-5 and J usage is TRBJ1-1; 8 nucleotides align to TRBD1. Germline V gives CDR1 MNHEY, CDR2 SVGAGI. The CDR3 contains 15 residues. With 0 bases clipped from V and 6 bases from J, the junction kept 6 bases outside the gene matches. CDR3 nucleotide sequence: TGTGCCAGCAGTTACTCCCCGACAGGGGAGGCTGAAGCTTTCTTT. This translates into CASSYSPTGEAEAFF.

CDR3: CASSPGQGARNEQYF. CDR3 nucleotide sequence: TGCGCCAGCAGCCCTGGACAGGGGGCGCGGAACGAGCAGTACTTC. The gene calls are TRBV4-1 and TRBJ2-7; 11 positions match TRBD1. The length of the CDR3 is 15 residues. J gave up 5 bases and V 4 bases, and 7 bases lay outside the gene matches. Germline CDR1 and CDR2: MGHRA and YSYEKL.

The chain combines TRBV6-5 with TRBJ1-6; maybe TRBD1 (5 bases). This CDR3 region has 13 residues. Trimming shortened V by 2 bases and J by 9 bases, and 8 bases separated the two germline ends. The germline gives CDR1 MNHEY, CDR2 SVGAGI. The CDR3 DNA follows: TGTGCCAGCAGTTACGGGGCAGGTTCACCCCTCCACTTT. Translated, it gives CASSYGAGSPLHF.

The V gene is TRBV10-3, the J gene TRBJ2-7; TRBD1 matches 8 bases. This CDR3 comprises 15 residues. With V trimmed by 1 base and J by 2 bases, 4 bases remained unmatched. Germline V lookup: CDR1 ENHRY, CDR2 SYGVKD. The CDR3 DNA is TGTGCCATCAGTGAGTTTGGGACAGGTCCCTACGAGCAGTACTTC. Its protein is CAISEFGTGPYEQYF.

This clone showed up just once. V and J are TRBV4-2 and TRBJ2-5, with 10 bases fitting TRBD2. CDR1 and CDR2 (germline): LGHNA, YNFKEQ. Trimming removed 4 bases from V and 7 bases from J; junction bases left unmatched: 9. The CDR3 extends over 15 amino acids. This chain's CDR3 is CASSPLLAGSRTQYF. CDR3 sequence (DNA): TGTGCCAGCAGCCCCCTACTAGCGGGGAGCCGGACCCAGTACTTC.

The chain carries TRBV4-2 and TRBJ2-2; perhaps TRBD2 as D (5 bases). The V gene lost 1 base and the J gene lost 6 bases, with 9 bases spanning the gap. CDR3 size: 14 residues. Per germline, CDR1 LGHNA and CDR2 YNFKEQ. The CDR3 DNA sequence: TGTGCCAGCAGCCAAGTTGGGAGACCCGGGGAGCTGTTTTTT. Protein product: CASSQVGRPGELFF.

The J gene is TRBJ2-7, the V gene TRBV4-2; 7 bases match TRBD2. Trimming cost V 0 bases and J 6 bases; bases outside gene matches: 11. This CDR3 has 16 residues. In germline, CDR1 is LGHNA, CDR2 YNFKEQ. Written as DNA, the CDR3 is TGTGCCAGCAGCCAAGATTTCGGGACTAATGCTGGCGAGCAGTACTTC. Amino acids: CASSQDFGTNAGEQYF.

The CDR3 DNA follows: TGTGCCAGTAGTGGCCAGGGTTGGACTGAAGCTTTCTTT. Amino acid sequence: CASSGQGWTEAFF. The chain has TRBV19 and TRBJ1-1; D is perhaps TRBD1 (5 bases). With 5 bases removed from V and 5 bases from J, the gap between germline ends came to 12 bases. CDR3 size: 13 residues. Germline CDR1 reads LNHDA; CDR2 reads SQIVND (reference sequence).

The chain combines TRBV11-2 with TRBJ2-1; D uncertain. V was shortened by 0 bases and J by 10 bases, with 10 bases between the two germline ends. In germline, CDR1 is SGHAT, CDR2 FQNNGV. The CDR3 runs to 13 residues. The CDR3 DNA reads as TGTGCCAGCAGCTTAGATGGTAAGAGAGAGCAGTTCTTC. It codes for CASSLDGKREQFF.

This chain connects TRBV7-2 to TRBJ1-1, with unresolved D. Germline CDR1 is SGHTA and CDR2 is FQGNSA. The CDR3 spans 16 residues. Trimming removed 5 bases from V and 4 bases from J, with 20 bases in between. Written as DNA, the CDR3 is TGTGCCAGCAGCCTCGACGCCACGGGATTGGGCACTGAAGCTTTCTTT. This encodes CASSLDATGLGTEAFF. Filled out from reference TRBV7-2 and TRBJ1-1, the complete variable domain reads GAGVSQSPSNKVTEKGKDVELRCDPISGHTALYWYRQSLGQGLEFLIYFQGNSAPDKSGLPSDRFSAERTGGSVSTLTIQRTQQEDSAVYLCASSLDATGLGTEAFFGQGTRLTVV.

V and J are TRBV18 and TRBJ1-2; D is possibly TRBD1 (6 bases). This CDR3 comprises 15 residues. Germline-derived CDR1 and CDR2 are KGHSH and LQKENI. V was pared by 1 base and J by 7 bases, with 16 bases between. CDR3: CASSPQAQGSGGYTF. Here the CDR3 DNA reads TGTGCCAGCTCACCACAAGCCCAGGGGTCGGGTGGCTACACCTTC.

The chain carries TRBV7-2 and TRBJ2-7; D possibly corresponds to TRBD2 (6 bases). The CDR3 consists of 17 residues. Germline CDR1 reads SGHTA; CDR2 reads FQGNSA. V gave up 4 bases and J gave up 5 bases, with 24 bases separating them. The CDR3 coding sequence is TGTGCCAGCAGCTCTCTGGCGGGTCTCGGACTAAAAAACGAGCAGTACTTC. Translating gives CASSSLAGLGLKNEQYF.

The rearrangement uses TRBV21-1 and TRBJ1-6. TRBV21-1 is a pseudogene. CDR3 length equals 14 residues. The CDR3 region is CASSKDGGDSPLHF. The DNA for the CDR3 is TGTGCCAGCAGCAAAGACGGGGGAGATTCACCCCTCCACTTT.

The gene calls are TRBV7-8 and TRBJ1-3; D gene unclear. Germline loops: CDR1 SGHVS, CDR2 FQNEAQ. The V and J ends lost 5 bases and 0 bases respectively, with 11 bases between them. The CDR3 is 15 residues long. The CDR3 protein is CASSLNGVSGNTIYF. The CDR3 DNA is TGTGCCAGCAGCCTCAACGGGGTCTCTGGAAACACCATATATTTT.